Described below is a single TCR beta chain sequence and its context. Antigen: not known. TCRdb's copy holds only in-frame clones and misses some; the assay was immunoSEQ multiplex PCR. The sample yields 150,000 or so clones, 85% to 90% seen once. The sample originates from a study of cytomegalovirus exposure and HLA in healthy donors. V was shortened by 3 bases and J by 2 bases, with 8 bases between the two germline ends. The germline V gene encodes CDR1 SGHRS and CDR2 YFSETQ. The CDR3 sequence is 13 residues long. Study conclusions and caveats: Roughly 170 TCR beta chains were listed as cytomegalovirus-associated. The tendency of first-cohort TCR clusters to co-occur in the 100 to 150 validation repertoires emerged from a later analysis.

J is TRBJ2-5 and V is TRBV5-1; D is possibly TRBD1 (5 bases). The sequence was obtained from a woman aged 25 to 39 in good health and CMV-seronegative. Sequencing was performed on PBMCs. CDR3 DNA sequence: TGCGCCAGCAGCTGGCGACAGCAAGAGACCCAGTACTTC. Amino acid sequence: CASSWRQQETQYF.